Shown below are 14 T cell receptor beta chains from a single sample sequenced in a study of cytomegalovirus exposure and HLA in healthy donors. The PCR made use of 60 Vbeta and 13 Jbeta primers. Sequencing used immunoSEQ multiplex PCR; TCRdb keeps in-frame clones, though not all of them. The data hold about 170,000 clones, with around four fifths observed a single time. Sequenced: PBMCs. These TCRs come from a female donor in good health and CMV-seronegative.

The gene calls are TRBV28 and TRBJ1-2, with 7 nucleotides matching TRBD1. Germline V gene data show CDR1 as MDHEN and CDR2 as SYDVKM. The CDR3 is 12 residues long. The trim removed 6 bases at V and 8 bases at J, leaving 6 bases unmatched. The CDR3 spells CASSSQGQGYTF. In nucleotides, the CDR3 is TGTGCCAGCAGCTCCCAGGGACAGGGCTACACCTTC.

The chain's CDR3 is CASSVRGVWTEAFF. The CDR3 nucleotides are TGTGCCAGCAGCGTACGGGGAGTATGGACTGAAGCTTTCTTT. The V and J genes are TRBV13 and TRBJ1-1, with D hard to call. The CDR3 sequence is 14 residues long. Trimming shortened V by 5 bases and J by 5 bases, and 15 bases separated the two germline ends. Germline V gives CDR1 PRHDT, CDR2 FYEKMQ (reference sequence).

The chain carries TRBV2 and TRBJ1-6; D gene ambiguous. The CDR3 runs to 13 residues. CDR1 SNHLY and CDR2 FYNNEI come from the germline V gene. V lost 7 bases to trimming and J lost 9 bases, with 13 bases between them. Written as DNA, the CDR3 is TGTGCCAGCATGACGGGGAGTACTTCACCCCTCCACTTT. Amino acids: CASMTGSTSPLHF.

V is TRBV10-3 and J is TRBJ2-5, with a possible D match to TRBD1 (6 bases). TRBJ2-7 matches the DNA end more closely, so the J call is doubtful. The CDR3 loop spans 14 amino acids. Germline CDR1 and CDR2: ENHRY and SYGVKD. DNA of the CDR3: TGTGCCATCAGGGCTCGGGGACAAAACTACGAGCAGTACTTC. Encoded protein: CAIRARGQNYEQYF.

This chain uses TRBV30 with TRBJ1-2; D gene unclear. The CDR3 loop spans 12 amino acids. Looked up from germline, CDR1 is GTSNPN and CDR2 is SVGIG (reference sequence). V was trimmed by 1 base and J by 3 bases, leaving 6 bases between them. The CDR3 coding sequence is TGTGCCTGGAGTGCCATTTACTATGGCTACACCTTC. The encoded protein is CAWSAIYYGYTF.

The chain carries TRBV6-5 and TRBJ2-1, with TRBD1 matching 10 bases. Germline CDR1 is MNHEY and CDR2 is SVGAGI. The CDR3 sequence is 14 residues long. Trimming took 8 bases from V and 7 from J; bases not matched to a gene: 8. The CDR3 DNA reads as TGTGCCAGCGGACGACAGGGGGCGCCGAATGAGCAGTTCTTC. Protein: CASGRQGAPNEQFF.

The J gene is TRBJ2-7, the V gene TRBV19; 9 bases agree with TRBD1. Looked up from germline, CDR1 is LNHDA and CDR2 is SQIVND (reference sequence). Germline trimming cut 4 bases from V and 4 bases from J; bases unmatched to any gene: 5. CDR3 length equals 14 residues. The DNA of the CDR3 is TGTGCCAGTAGTACGACAGGGGGTTTATACGAGCAGTACTTC. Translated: CASSTTGGLYEQYF.

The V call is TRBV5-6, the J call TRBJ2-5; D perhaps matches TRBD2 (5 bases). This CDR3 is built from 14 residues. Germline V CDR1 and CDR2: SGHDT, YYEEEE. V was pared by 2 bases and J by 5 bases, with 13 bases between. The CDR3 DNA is TGTGCCAGCAGCTTATCCCGGGGTTACGAGACCCAGTACTTC. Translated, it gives CASSLSRGYETQYF.

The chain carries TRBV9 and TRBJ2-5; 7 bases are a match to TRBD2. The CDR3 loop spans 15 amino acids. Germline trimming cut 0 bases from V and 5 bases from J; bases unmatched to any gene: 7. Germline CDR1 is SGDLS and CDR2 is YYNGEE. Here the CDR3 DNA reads TGTGCCAGCAGCGTAGCTCCCCAAGCGGGGGAGACCCAGTACTTC. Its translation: CASSVAPQAGETQYF.

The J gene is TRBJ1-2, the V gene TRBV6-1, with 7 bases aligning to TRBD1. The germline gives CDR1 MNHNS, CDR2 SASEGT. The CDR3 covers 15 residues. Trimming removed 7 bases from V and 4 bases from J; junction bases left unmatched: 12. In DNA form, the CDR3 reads TGTGCCAGCACCCAAGACCGCAGGGGGACCTATGGCTACACCTTC. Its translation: CASTQDRRGTYGYTF.

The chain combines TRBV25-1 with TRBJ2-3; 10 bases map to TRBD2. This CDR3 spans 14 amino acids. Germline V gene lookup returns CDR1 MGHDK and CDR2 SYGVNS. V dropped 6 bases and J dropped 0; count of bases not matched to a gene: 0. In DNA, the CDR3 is TGTGCCAGCAGAGCGGGGGGGAGCACAGATACGCAGTATTTT. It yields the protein CASRAGGSTDTQYF. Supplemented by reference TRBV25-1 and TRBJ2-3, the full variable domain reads EADIYQTPRYLVIGTGKKITLECSQTMGHDKMYWYQQDPGMELHLIHYSYGVNSTEKGDLSSESTVSRIRTEHFPLTLESARPSHTSQYLCASRAGGSTDTQYFGPGTRLTVL.

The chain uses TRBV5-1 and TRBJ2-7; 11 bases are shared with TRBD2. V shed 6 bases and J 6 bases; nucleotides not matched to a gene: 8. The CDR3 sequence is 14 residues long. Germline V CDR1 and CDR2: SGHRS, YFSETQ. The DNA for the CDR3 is TGCGCCAGCAACCCCACTAGCGGGAGCCCCGAGCAGTACTTC. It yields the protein CASNPTSGSPEQYF. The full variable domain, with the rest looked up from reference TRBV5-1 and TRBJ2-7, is KAGVTQTPRYLIKTRGQQVTLSCSPISGHRSVSWYQQTPGQGLQFLFEYFSETQRNKGNFPGRFSGRQFSNSRSEMNVSTLELGDSALYLCASNPTSGSPEQYFGPGTRLTVT.

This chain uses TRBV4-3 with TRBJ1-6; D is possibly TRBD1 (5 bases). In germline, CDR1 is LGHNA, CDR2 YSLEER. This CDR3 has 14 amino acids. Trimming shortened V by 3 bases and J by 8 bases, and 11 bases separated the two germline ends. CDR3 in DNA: TGCGCCAGCAGCCACATTGGAGGGGATTCACCCCTCCACTTT. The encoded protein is CASSHIGGDSPLHF.

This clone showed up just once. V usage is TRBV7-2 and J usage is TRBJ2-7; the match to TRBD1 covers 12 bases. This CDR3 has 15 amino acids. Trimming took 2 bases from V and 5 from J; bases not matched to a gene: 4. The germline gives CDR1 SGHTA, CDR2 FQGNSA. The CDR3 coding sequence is TGTGCCAGCAGCTTAATGGGACAGGGGGCGGACGAGCAGTACTTC. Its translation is CASSLMGQGADEQYF.